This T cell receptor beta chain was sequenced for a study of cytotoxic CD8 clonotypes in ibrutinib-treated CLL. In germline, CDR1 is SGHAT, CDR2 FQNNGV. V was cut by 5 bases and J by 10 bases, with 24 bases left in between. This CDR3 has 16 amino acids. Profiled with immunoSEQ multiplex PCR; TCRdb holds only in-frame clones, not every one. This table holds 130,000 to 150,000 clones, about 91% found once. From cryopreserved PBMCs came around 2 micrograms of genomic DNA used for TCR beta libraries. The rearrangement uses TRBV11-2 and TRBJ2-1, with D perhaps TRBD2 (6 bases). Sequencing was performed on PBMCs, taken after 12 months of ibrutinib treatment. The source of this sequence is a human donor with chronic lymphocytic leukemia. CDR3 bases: TGTGCCAGCAGCCACGTCGCGGGACCCCCTCAAAACGAGCAGTTCTTC. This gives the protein CASSHVAGPPQNEQFF. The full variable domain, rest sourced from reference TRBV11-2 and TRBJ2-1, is EAGVAQSPRYKIIEKRQSVAFWCNPISGHATLYWYQQILGQGPKLLIQFQNNGVVDDSQLPKDRFSAERLKGVDSTLKIQPAKLEDSAVYLCASSHVAGPPQNEQFFGPGTRLTVL.